The TCR beta chain described here comes from a study of cytomegalovirus exposure and HLA in healthy donors. This clone was counted a few times. PCR primers comprised 60 Vbeta and 13 Jbeta primers. Produced via immunoSEQ multiplex PCR; TCRdb's table is partial and in-frame only. The data hold over 150,000 clones, with almost 85% observed a single time. The germline gives CDR1 MNHEY, CDR2 SVGAGI. V shed 6 bases and J shed 1 base, with 12 bases lying between them. The CDR3 consists of 14 residues. The TCR was taken from a boy aged 2 to 10 in good health and CMV-seronegative. Specimen: PBMCs. The J gene is TRBJ1-1, the V gene TRBV6-5, with D possibly being TRBD1 (5 bases). The CDR3 DNA follows: TGTGCCAGCAGGACGACAGACTCGAACACTGAAGCTTTCTTT. It translates to CASRTTDSNTEAFF.